This TCR beta chain was captured by sequencing in a study of blood T cells in healthy people across ages. Study-wide results and limits: Per million T cells, the diversity of TCR beta decreased roughly linearly as age advanced.

The use of a sample-barcoded 5' primer and a J-beta primer mix characterized a second PCR of roughly 7 to 11 cycles. Each CDR3 protein is one row after TCRdb ran MiXCR on the 5' RACE reads. The sample consists of over 1,500,000 distinct CDR3 sequences, about two fifths of them appearing once. This clonotype was detected ten times or more. What it recognizes is unknown. The sample consisted of blood. The origin of this receptor is a human donor in good health.

CDR3 bases: TGTGCCAGCAGCTTAGGAACAGCCATTCCTTACGAGCAGTACTTC. This encodes CASSLGTAIPYEQYF. The chain combines TRBV5-6 with TRBJ2-7; D remains ambiguous. V dropped 2 bases and J dropped 4 bases, with 16 bases sitting between them. The CDR3 is made up of 15 amino acids. Looked up from germline, CDR1 is SGHDT and CDR2 is YYEEEE.